The T cell receptor (beta chain) described here comes from a study of T-cell reconstitution after alpha-beta-depleted transplantation in children. Unique molecular identifiers were incorporated into the prepared TCRbeta library. TCRdb recomputed calls from the PCR reads with MiXCR, one row per CDR3 protein. The sample holds about 690,000 distinct CDR3 sequences; around 17% are singletons and the top ten take 1.1%. CDR1 DFQATT and CDR2 SNEGSKA come from the germline V gene (reference sequence). V lost 6 bases to trimming and J lost 0 bases, with 8 bases between them. The length of the CDR3 is 12 residues. This clonotype was observed at least ten times.

This receptor was identified in a human donor who donated a stem cell graft to a child with acute myeloid leukemia. The V gene is TRBV20-1, the J gene TRBJ2-5; a weak D match, TRBD1 (5 bases). The input for sequencing was PBMCs from the stem cell graft donor, taken from the stem cell graft. CDR3 nucleotides: TGCAGTGCAGGGGAAAACCAAGAGACCCAGTACTTC. Its translation is CSAGENQETQYF.